The 5 T cell receptor beta chains presented below share a single source sample, sequenced in a study of cytomegalovirus exposure and HLA in healthy donors. The data were produced by immunoSEQ multiplex PCR, yet TCRdb's version contains in-frame clones alone and is incomplete. The sample has roughly 130,000 clones, 75% to 90% seen once; the top ten hold around 9%. The material sequenced was PBMCs. The receptor set was obtained from a woman under 30 in good health and CMV-seropositive.

V usage is TRBV7-3 and J usage is TRBJ2-1; a possible D gene is TRBD1 (6 bases). Germline values: CDR1 SGHTA, CDR2 FQGTGA. The CDR3 runs to 11 residues. The V and J ends lost 7 bases and 7 bases respectively, with 8 bases between them. In nucleotides, the CDR3 is TGTGCCAGCAAAGGGGGAAATGAGCAGTTCTTC. It translates to CASKGGNEQFF.

This clone was recorded only once. The chain links TRBV5-4 to TRBJ1-6; maybe TRBD1 (5 bases). There are 15 residues in the CDR3. V was cut by 6 bases and J by 6 bases, with 16 bases left in between. Germline CDR1 is SGHNT and CDR2 is YYREEE (reference sequence). DNA for the CDR3: TGTGCCAGCACGGACACCCTAGGCAGTAATTCACCCCTCCACTTT. It is translated as CASTDTLGSNSPLHF. Full variable domain (outside the CDR3, taken from reference TRBV5-4 and TRBJ1-6): ETGVTQSPTHLIKTRGQQVTLRCSSQSGHNTVSWYQQALGQGPQFIFQYYREEENGRGNFPPRFSGLQFPNYSSELNVNALELDDSALYLCASTDTLGSNSPLHFGNGTRLTVT.

This clone appeared a single time. The genes are TRBV7-9 and TRBJ2-2, with TRBD1 as a possible D gene (7 bases). The V gene's germline CDR1 is SEHNR and CDR2 FQNEAQ (reference sequence). The CDR3 covers 13 residues. The V end lost 9 bases, the J end lost 6 bases, and 14 bases lay between the germline ends. The CDR3: CASDQGEAGELFF. In nucleotides, the CDR3 is TGTGCCAGTGACCAGGGGGAGGCCGGGGAGCTGTTTTTT. Full variable domain (outside the CDR3, taken from reference TRBV7-9 and TRBJ2-2): DTGVSQNPRHKITKRGQNVTFRCDPISEHNRLYWYRQTLGQGPEFLTYFQNEAQLEKSRLLSDRFSAERPKGSFSTLEIQRTEQGDSAMYLCASDQGEAGELFFGEGSRLTVL.

This rearrangement joins TRBV5-1 to TRBJ2-5; 7 nucleotides match TRBD2. The CDR3 consists of 16 residues. Germline trimming cut 1 base from V and 0 bases from J; bases unmatched to any gene: 6. Germline V gene lookup returns CDR1 SGHRS and CDR2 YFSETQ. DNA of the CDR3: TGCGCCAGCAGCTTGCTCGCGGGGGTAAACCAAGAGACCCAGTACTTC. Amino acids: CASSLLAGVNQETQYF.

On this clone: The sample carries other DNA sequences with the same CDR3. The V and J genes are TRBV28 and TRBJ2-3; 7 nucleotides match TRBD2. V gave up 4 bases and J gave up 1 base; unmatched junction bases: 8. CDR1 is MDHEN, CDR2 SYDVKM, per germline. The CDR3 has 16 amino acids. The CDR3 protein is CASSSPSGARTDTQYF. CDR3 DNA: TGTGCCAGCAGTTCCCCCAGCGGGGCTCGCACAGATACGCAGTATTTT. The full variable domain, rest sourced from reference TRBV28 and TRBJ2-3, is DVKVTQSSRYLVKRTGEKVFLECVQDMDHENMFWYRQDPGLGLRLIYFSYDVKMKEKGDIPEGYSVSREKKERFSLILESASTNQTSMYLCASSSPSGARTDTQYFGPGTRLTVL.